This TCR beta chain was sequenced during a study of cytomegalovirus exposure and HLA in healthy donors. The germline CDR1 and CDR2 sequences are SQVTM and ANQGSEA. CDR3 length equals 12 residues. Of note for this clone: Its antigen is still unknown.

Primers included in the PCR were 60 Vbeta and 13 Jbeta primers. TCRdb's table, derived via immunoSEQ multiplex PCR, lists solely in-frame clones and lacks some. The data show about 150,000 clones, roughly 87% seen once. Whole-study findings and limits: It was shown in a later analysis that HLA-associated TCR beta chains were more clonally expanded than other, equally common chains. There were 160 or so TCR beta chains listed as cytomegalovirus-associated.

This clonotype was obtained from a man in his thirties or forties in good health and CMV-seropositive. Sample: PBMCs. This sequence joins TRBV29-1 and TRBJ2-5; 10 positions match TRBD1. The J call may be wrong; the DNA end is better matched by TRBJ2-7. The CDR3 loop reads CSVRQGAYEQYF. The CDR3 DNA reads TGCAGCGTCCGACAGGGGGCGTACGAGCAGTACTTC.